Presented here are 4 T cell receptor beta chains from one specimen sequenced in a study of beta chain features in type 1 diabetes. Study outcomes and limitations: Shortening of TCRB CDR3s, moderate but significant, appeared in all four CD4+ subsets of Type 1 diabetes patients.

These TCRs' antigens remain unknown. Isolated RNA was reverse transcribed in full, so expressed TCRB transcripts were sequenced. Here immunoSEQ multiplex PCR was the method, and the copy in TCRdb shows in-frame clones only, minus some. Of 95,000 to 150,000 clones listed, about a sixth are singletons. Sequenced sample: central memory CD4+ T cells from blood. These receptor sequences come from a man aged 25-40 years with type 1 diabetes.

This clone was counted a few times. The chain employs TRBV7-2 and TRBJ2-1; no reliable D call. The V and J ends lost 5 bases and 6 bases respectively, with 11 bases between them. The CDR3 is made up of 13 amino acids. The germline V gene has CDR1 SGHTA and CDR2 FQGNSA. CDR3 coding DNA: TGTGCCAGCAGCGCTTCTTGGTCCAATGAGCAGTTCTTC. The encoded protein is CASSASWSNEQFF. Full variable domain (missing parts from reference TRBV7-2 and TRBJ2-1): GAGVSQSPSNKVTEKGKDVELRCDPISGHTALYWYRQSLGQGLEFLIYFQGNSAPDKSGLPSDRFSAERTGGSVSTLTIQRTQQEDSAVYLCASSASWSNEQFFGPGTRLTVL.

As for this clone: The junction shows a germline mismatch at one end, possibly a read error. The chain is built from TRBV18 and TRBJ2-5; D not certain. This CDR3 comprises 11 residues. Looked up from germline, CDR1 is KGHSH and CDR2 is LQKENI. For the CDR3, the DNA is TGTGCCAGCTCACCCCGAGACATCCAACACTTC. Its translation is CASSPRDIQHF.

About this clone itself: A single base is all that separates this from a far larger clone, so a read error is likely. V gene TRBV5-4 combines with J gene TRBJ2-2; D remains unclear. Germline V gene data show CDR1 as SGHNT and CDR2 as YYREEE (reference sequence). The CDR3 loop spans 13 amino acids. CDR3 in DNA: TGTACCAGCACCTTTGCGGTCACCGGGGAGCTGTTTTTT. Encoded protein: CTSTFAVTGELFF.

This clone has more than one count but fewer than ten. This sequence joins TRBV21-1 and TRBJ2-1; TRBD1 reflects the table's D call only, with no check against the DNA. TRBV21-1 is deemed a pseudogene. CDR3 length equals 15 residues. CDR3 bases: TGTGCCAGCAGCAAAGTGTCAGGGACCTACAATGAGCAGTTCTTC. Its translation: CASSKVSGTYNEQFF.